The 27 T cell receptor beta chains below were found in one sample sequenced in a study of T cell responses to AZD1222 COVID-19 vaccine. Method: immunoSEQ multiplex PCR; TCRdb's copy keeps in-frame clones and lacks some. The sample lists just over 150,000 clones, around nine tenths occurring once. The sample was peripheral blood, taken on day 0 of AZD1222 vaccination. The receptors derive from an adult in good health.

The rearrangement joins TRBV13 to TRBJ1-2, with 8 bases matching TRBD1. Trimming at V came to 4 bases and at J to 2 bases, leaving 6 bases not matched to a gene. Germline V lookup: CDR1 PRHDT, CDR2 FYEKMQ (reference sequence). The CDR3 length is 15 residues. The CDR3 reads CASSYGQGGNYGYTF. In nucleotides, the CDR3 is TGTGCCAGCAGCTACGGACAGGGAGGCAACTATGGCTACACCTTC.

V usage is TRBV7-2 and J usage is TRBJ1-2; weak D call: TRBD1 (5 bases). Trimming stripped 4 bases from V and 3 bases from J, with 15 bases between. CDR1 is SGHTA, CDR2 FQGNSA, per germline. CDR3 length equals 15 residues. CDR3 nucleotide sequence: TGTGCCAGCAGCTCCAACCTCGGGGCTCACTATGGCTACACCTTC. Encoded protein: CASSSNLGAHYGYTF. The whole variable domain, remainder taken from reference TRBV7-2 and TRBJ1-2, is GAGVSQSPSNKVTEKGKDVELRCDPISGHTALYWYRQSLGQGLEFLIYFQGNSAPDKSGLPSDRFSAERTGGSVSTLTIQRTQQEDSAVYLCASSSNLGAHYGYTFGSGTRLTVV.

This chain connects TRBV29-1 to TRBJ2-5; D is ambiguous. This CDR3 has 13 residues. The germline gives CDR1 SQVTM, CDR2 ANQGSEA. With 6 bases removed from V and 5 bases from J, the gap between germline ends came to 16 bases. Written as DNA, the CDR3 is TGCAGCGTACGGGCCCCCACGTACGAGACCCAGTACTTC. Translation: CSVRAPTYETQYF.

The rearrangement uses TRBV19 and TRBJ1-1; TRBD1 is a possible D gene (6 bases). The CDR3 spans 14 residues. V was trimmed by 4 bases and J by 2 bases, leaving 11 bases between them. CDR1 is LNHDA and CDR2 is SQIVND in the germline V gene (reference sequence). CDR3 nucleotides: TGTGCCAGTAGTACGGGACATACAAACACTGAAGCTTTCTTT. Translated: CASSTGHTNTEAFF. The whole variable domain, remainder taken from reference TRBV19 and TRBJ1-1, is DGGITQSPKYLFRKEGQNVTLSCEQNLNHDAMYWYRQDPGQGLRLIYYSQIVNDFQKGDIAEGYSVSREKKESFPLTVTSAQKNPTAFYLCASSTGHTNTEAFFGQGTRLTVV.

The V gene is TRBV2, the J gene TRBJ2-1; 9 nucleotides agree with TRBD1. J gave up 6 bases and V 5 bases, and 5 bases lay outside the gene matches. Germline CDR1 SNHLY, CDR2 FYNNEI. CDR3 size: 14 residues. The CDR3 reads CASSPSDRGNEQFF. In DNA form, the CDR3 reads TGTGCCAGCAGTCCATCGGACAGGGGCAATGAGCAGTTCTTC. Variable domain in full (rest from reference TRBV2 and TRBJ2-1): EPEVTQTPSHQVTQMGQEVILRCVPISNHLYFYWYRQILGQKVEFLVSFYNNEISEKSEIFDDQFSVERPDGSNFTLKIRSTKLEDSAMYFCASSPSDRGNEQFFGPGTRLTVL.

J is TRBJ2-1 and V is TRBV7-9, with 8 bases identical to TRBD2. The V gene's germline CDR1 is SEHNR and CDR2 FQNEAQ (reference sequence). The CDR3 covers 17 residues. V was clipped by 5 bases and J by 4 bases; unmatched bases: 13. The CDR3 loop is CASSQSPGLDFYNEQFF. As DNA, the CDR3 is TGTGCCAGCAGCCAAAGTCCGGGACTAGACTTTTACAATGAGCAGTTCTTC.

This chain connects TRBV28 to TRBJ2-2; TRBD2 agrees at 8 bases. The CDR3 loop spans 14 amino acids. The V gene end was trimmed by 6 bases and the J gene end by 8 bases; junction bases not matched to a gene: 8. Germline lookup yields CDR1 MDHEN and CDR2 SYDVKM. For the CDR3, the DNA is TGTGCCAGCAGGCCCAGCGGGAGTGTAGGGGAGCTGTTTTTT. Encoded protein: CASRPSGSVGELFF.

The gene calls are TRBV24-1 and TRBJ1-1, with 11 bases matching TRBD1. V shed 3 bases and J 5 bases; nucleotides not matched to a gene: 4. Germline V gene data show CDR1 as KGHDR and CDR2 as SFDVKD. This CDR3 spans 15 amino acids. As DNA, the CDR3 is TGTGCCACCAGTGATGGGACAGGGGGGTGGACTGAAGCTTTCTTT. Protein sequence: CATSDGTGGWTEAFF.

CDR3 in DNA: TGTGCCAGCAGCCCCCTAGCGGGAGCCACAGATACGCAGTATTTT. Translated, it gives CASSPLAGATDTQYF. The V and J genes are TRBV28 and TRBJ2-3, with 10 nucleotides matching TRBD2. CDR3 length: 15 amino acids. V lost 6 bases, J lost 2 bases, and 5 bases stayed unmatched. Germline V gene sequence: CDR1 MDHEN, CDR2 SYDVKM.

The chain employs TRBV4-1 and TRBJ1-5; D unresolved. The CDR3 loop spans 15 amino acids. Trimming stripped 1 base from V and 2 bases from J, with 9 bases between. The germline CDR1 and CDR2 sequences are MGHRA and YSYEKL. This CDR3 is CASSQVQDGNQPQHF. The CDR3 bases are TGCGCCAGCAGCCAAGTGCAGGATGGCAATCAGCCCCAGCATTTT.

The chain links TRBV9 to TRBJ1-1; no clear D. The V end was cut by 0 bases, the J end by 8 bases, with 11 bases between. There are 13 residues in the CDR3. The germline gives CDR1 SGDLS, CDR2 YYNGEE. The CDR3 reads CASSVAGSAEAFF. CDR3 sequence (DNA): TGTGCCAGCAGCGTAGCGGGGTCAGCCGAAGCTTTCTTT.

The CDR3 bases are TGTGCCAGCAGTTTACTTTCCAGGAGGGACAATGAGCAGTTCTTC. This encodes CASSLLSRRDNEQFF. The genes are TRBV28 and TRBJ2-1; perhaps TRBD2 as D (6 bases). The V gene lost 2 bases and the J gene lost 5 bases, with 13 bases spanning the gap. This CDR3 comprises 15 residues. Germline assignment: CDR1 MDHEN and CDR2 SYDVKM.

The chain joins TRBV27 to TRBJ2-1; 11 nucleotides line up with TRBD2. CDR3 length: 15 amino acids. Germline CDR1 MNHEY, CDR2 SMNVEV (reference sequence). The junction had 6 bases not matched to a gene; V was cut back by 7 bases and J by 4 bases. The CDR3 DNA is TGTGCCAGCACAGCCGGGACTAGCGGTTACAATGAGCAGTTCTTC. Its protein is CASTAGTSGYNEQFF.

The V and J genes are TRBV4-1 and TRBJ2-2; D call uncertain. Germline V lookup: CDR1 MGHRA, CDR2 YSYEKL. The CDR3 spans 12 residues. Deletions cut 3 bases from V and 7 bases from J, with 6 bases between. CDR3: CASSQDLGELFF. DNA of the CDR3: TGCGCCAGCAGCCAGGATCTCGGGGAGCTGTTTTTT.

V usage is TRBV27 and J usage is TRBJ2-7; 9 bases map to TRBD2. CDR3 size: 17 residues. In germline, CDR1 is MNHEY, CDR2 SMNVEV (reference sequence). The V and J ends lost 5 bases and 6 bases, in that order; junction bases with no gene match: 17. CDR3 residues: CASSPFGAGGPPGEQYF. CDR3 in DNA: TGTGCCAGCAGTCCCTTTGGCGCGGGAGGGCCTCCGGGCGAGCAGTACTTC.

V is TRBV28 and J is TRBJ1-1; possible D gene TRBD1, 6 bases. CDR3 length equals 14 residues. With 2 bases removed from V and 1 base from J, the gap between germline ends came to 8 bases. Per germline, CDR1 MDHEN and CDR2 SYDVKM. The CDR3 sequence is CASSLRQANTEAFF. CDR3 sequence (DNA): TGTGCCAGCAGTTTAAGACAGGCGAACACTGAAGCTTTCTTT.

This clone has a single count. The genes are TRBV5-1 and TRBJ2-6; D might be TRBD2 (5 bases). Per the germline V gene, CDR1 is SGHRS and CDR2 is YFSETQ. V was shortened by 3 bases and J by 0 bases, with 13 bases between the two germline ends. CDR3 size: 17 residues. The CDR3 region is CASSYTGIRSGANVLTF. The DNA for the CDR3 is TGCGCCAGCAGCTACACGGGAATCCGCTCTGGGGCCAACGTCCTGACTTTC.

The V call is TRBV11-2, the J call TRBJ1-1, with TRBD1 as a possible D gene (6 bases). Germline V CDR1 and CDR2: SGHAT, FQNNGV. The germline V and J ends were trimmed by 7 bases and 0 bases, with 15 bases remaining between them. This CDR3 contains 15 residues. In nucleotides, the CDR3 is TGTGCCAGCATCATAGGGGGGGGCCTGAACACTGAAGCTTTCTTT. The encoded protein is CASIIGGGLNTEAFF.

The V call is TRBV18, the J call TRBJ2-5; D is unresolved. The V end was cut by 2 bases, the J end by 4 bases, with 8 bases between. The germline V gene encodes CDR1 KGHSH and CDR2 LQKENI. The CDR3 runs 13 residues. CDR3 sequence: CASSPKRAETQYF. CDR3 bases: TGTGCCAGCTCACCAAAAAGGGCAGAGACCCAGTACTTC.

The count of this clone is one. The chain combines TRBV6-4 with TRBJ2-3; the match to TRBD2 covers 10 bases. V shed 6 bases and J 3 bases; nucleotides not matched to a gene: 6. Germline-derived CDR1 and CDR2 are MRHNA and SNTAGT. The CDR3 length is 15 residues. The CDR3 loop is CASSPGTSETDTQYF. The CDR3 DNA sequence: TGTGCCAGCAGCCCCGGGACTAGCGAAACAGATACGCAGTATTTT.

The chain joins TRBV4-1 to TRBJ1-1; 7 bases match TRBD1. The V and J ends lost 4 bases and 0 bases, in that order; junction bases with no gene match: 8. Germline V gene sequence: CDR1 MGHRA, CDR2 YSYEKL. The CDR3 has 16 amino acids. CDR3 sequence reads: CASSRGTVDMNTEAFF. CDR3 sequence (DNA): TGCGCCAGCAGCCGAGGGACAGTGGACATGAACACTGAAGCTTTCTTT.

CDR3 region: CASSSSGRAVTRSDEQFF. The CDR3 DNA sequence: TGTGCCAGCAGCTCTAGCGGGAGGGCCGTCACAAGATCCGATGAGCAGTTCTTC. The V call is TRBV9, the J call TRBJ2-1; 12 nucleotides line up with TRBD2. After removal of 4 bases from V and 8 bases from J, the junction contained 16 bases not matched to a gene. There are 18 residues in the CDR3. Germline-derived CDR1 and CDR2 are SGDLS and YYNGEE.

The chain has TRBV11-2 and TRBJ1-5; perhaps TRBD1 as D (5 bases). V lost 1 base and J lost 1, with 8 bases in between. CDR1 and CDR2 from the germline V gene are SGHAT and FQNNGV. The CDR3 totals 15 residues. The chain's CDR3 is CASSLGGVSNQPQHF. For the CDR3, the DNA is TGTGCCAGCAGCTTAGGAGGGGTCAGCAATCAGCCCCAGCATTTT.

The J gene is TRBJ2-5, the V gene TRBV4-2; unclear D gene. This CDR3 region has 14 residues. Per germline, CDR1 LGHNA and CDR2 YNFKEQ. Trimming took off 1 base at V and 5 bases at J, with 11 bases between the two ends. CDR3 nucleotide sequence: TGTGCCAGCAGCCAAGTGTTTGGGCACGAGACCCAGTACTTC. Encoded protein: CASSQVFGHETQYF.

J is TRBJ1-6 and V is TRBV28, with 7 bases matching TRBD1. Losses at the gene ends were 2 bases for V and 12 bases for J; bases not matched to a gene: 13. Per the germline V gene, CDR1 is MDHEN and CDR2 is SYDVKM. This CDR3 comprises 16 residues. The DNA of the CDR3 is TGTGCCAGCAGTTTACCTCCCCAGGGGGAACTCCTACCCCTCCACTTT. This codes for CASSLPPQGELLPLHF.

This chain connects TRBV7-2 to TRBJ1-1; D gene unclear. This CDR3 comprises 14 residues. V lost 3 bases and J 1 base, leaving 9 bases between the germline ends. Germline V gives CDR1 SGHTA, CDR2 FQGNSA. The CDR3 region has the DNA TGTGCCAGCAGCTTTGCAGCGGGGAACACTGAAGCTTTCTTT. It is translated as CASSFAAGNTEAFF. Using reference TRBV7-2 and TRBJ1-1 for the parts outside the CDR3, the full variable domain is GAGVSQSPSNKVTEKGKDVELRCDPISGHTALYWYRQSLGQGLEFLIYFQGNSAPDKSGLPSDRFSAERTGGSVSTLTIQRTQQEDSAVYLCASSFAAGNTEAFFGQGTRLTVV.

This chain joins TRBV18 and TRBJ2-1, with 7 nucleotides matching TRBD1. In germline, CDR1 is KGHSH, CDR2 LQKENI. The CDR3 sequence is 13 residues long. V shed 3 bases and J 8 bases; nucleotides not matched to a gene: 4. For the CDR3, the DNA is TGTGCCAGCTCACCCGACAGGGATGATGAGCAGTTCTTC. This translates into CASSPDRDDEQFF.